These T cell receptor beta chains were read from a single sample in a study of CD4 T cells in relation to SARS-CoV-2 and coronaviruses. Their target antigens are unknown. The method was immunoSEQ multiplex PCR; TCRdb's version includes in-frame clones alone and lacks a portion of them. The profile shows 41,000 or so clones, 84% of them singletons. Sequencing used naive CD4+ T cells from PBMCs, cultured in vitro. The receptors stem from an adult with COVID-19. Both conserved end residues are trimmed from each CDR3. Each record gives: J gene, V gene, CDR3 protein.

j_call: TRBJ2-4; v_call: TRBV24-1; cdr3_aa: ATSAAGSQNIQY
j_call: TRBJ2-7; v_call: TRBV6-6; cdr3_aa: ASTKLDRGEQY
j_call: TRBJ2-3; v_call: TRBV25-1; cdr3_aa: ASSAATDTQY
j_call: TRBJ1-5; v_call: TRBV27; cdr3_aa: ASSFSSSGQPQH
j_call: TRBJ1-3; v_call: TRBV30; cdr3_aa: AWAVGVSGNTIY
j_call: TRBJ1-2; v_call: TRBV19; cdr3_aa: ASSTQGRGLIYGYT
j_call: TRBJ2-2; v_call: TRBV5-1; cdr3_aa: ASSFTSQRRNTGELF
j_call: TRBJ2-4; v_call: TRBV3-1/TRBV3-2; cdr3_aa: ASSQGGPQNIQY
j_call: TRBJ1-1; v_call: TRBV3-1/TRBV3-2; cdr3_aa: ASSQSNIGYPNTEAF
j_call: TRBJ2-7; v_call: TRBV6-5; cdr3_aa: ASIGTSGAYEQY
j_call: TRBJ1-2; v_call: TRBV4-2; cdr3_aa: ASSLRDRGGNYGYT
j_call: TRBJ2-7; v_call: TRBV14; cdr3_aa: ASSLYVDEQY
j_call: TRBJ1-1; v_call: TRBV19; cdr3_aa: ASSRLQDYTEAF
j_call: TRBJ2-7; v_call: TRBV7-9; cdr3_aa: ASSQTGEGEQY
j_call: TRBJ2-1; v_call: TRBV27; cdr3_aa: ASSHPHYSYNEQF
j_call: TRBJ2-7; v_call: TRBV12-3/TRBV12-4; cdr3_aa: ASSQTRYEQY
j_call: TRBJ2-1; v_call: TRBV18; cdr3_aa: ASSPGLAELGQF
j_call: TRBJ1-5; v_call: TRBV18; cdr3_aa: ASSRGLDNQPQH
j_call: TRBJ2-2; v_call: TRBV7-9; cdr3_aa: ASSLARAGRSSGELF
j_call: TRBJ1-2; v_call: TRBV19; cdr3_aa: ASSILEDRAHGYT
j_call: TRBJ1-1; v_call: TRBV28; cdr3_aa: AAYRREGRRAF
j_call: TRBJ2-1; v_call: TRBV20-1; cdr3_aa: SASGTSVSYNEQF
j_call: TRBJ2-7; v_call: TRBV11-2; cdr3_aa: ASSLNSYEQY
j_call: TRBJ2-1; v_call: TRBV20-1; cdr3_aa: SASFPSGRNEQF
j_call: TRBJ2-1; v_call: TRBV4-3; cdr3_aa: ASSLQRTVYNEQF
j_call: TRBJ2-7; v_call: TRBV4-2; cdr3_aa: ASSPGLVSTYEQY
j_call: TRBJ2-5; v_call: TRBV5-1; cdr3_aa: ASSLAGGVLVKTQY
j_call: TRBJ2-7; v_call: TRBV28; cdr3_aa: ASSLPPLREQY
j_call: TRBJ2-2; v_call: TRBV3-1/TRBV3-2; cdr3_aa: ASSQRGAPNTGELF
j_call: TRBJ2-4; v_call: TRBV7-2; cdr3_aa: ASSLPTSGDPKNIQY
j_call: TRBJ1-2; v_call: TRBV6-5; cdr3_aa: ASSYSVDRDYGYT
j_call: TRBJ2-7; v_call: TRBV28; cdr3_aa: ASSPGNKGGEY
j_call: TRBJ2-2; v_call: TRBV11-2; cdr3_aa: ASSPRQWEGAKGTGELF
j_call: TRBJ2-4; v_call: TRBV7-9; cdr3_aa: ASSLGRNIQY
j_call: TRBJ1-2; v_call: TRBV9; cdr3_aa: ASSGGQASYGYT
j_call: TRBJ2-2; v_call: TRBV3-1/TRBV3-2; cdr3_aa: ASSHSIPNTGELF
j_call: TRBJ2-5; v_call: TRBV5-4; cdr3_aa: ASSRGGSDQETQY
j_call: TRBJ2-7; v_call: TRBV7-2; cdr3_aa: ASSFTSGRGFGEQY
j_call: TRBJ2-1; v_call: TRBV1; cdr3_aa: TSSQVIPSGRANEVSSYNEQF
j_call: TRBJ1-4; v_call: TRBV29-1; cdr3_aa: SVGLTVNNEKLF
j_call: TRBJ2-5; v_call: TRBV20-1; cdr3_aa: SASPGTSGRVETQY
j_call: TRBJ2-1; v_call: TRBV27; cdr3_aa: ASSFPTGNEQF
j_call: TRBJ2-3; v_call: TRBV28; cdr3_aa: ASSWPGQRTDTQY
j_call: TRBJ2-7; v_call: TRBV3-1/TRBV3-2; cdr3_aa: ASSQDLEQY
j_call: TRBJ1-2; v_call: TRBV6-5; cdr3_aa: ASRKLDRDYGYT
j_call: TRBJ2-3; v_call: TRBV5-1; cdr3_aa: ASSLGSTASSTDTQY
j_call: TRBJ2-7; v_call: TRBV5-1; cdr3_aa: ASSLAPRSSYEQY
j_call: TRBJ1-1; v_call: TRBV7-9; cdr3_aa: ASRGQGGTEAF
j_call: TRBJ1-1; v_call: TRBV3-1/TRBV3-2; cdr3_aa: ASSQVRNTEAF
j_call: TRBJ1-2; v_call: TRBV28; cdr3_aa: ASNMVWDYGYT
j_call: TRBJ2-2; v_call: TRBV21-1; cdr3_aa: ASSKGQNTGELF
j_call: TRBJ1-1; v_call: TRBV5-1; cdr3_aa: ASSLDWTSPNTEAF
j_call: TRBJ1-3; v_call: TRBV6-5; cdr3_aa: ASSYTGAGNTIY
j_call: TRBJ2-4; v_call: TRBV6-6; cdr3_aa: ASSRLAGDGKNIQY
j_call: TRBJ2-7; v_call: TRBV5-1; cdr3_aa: ASSLSGRTDYEQY
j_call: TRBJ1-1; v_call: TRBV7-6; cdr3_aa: ASSNSPTSGPGAEAF
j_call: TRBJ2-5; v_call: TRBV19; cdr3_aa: ASTTVTGSQETQY
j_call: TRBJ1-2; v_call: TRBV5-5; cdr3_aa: ASSLEAGYRNGYT
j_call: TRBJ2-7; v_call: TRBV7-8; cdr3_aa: ASSPDRTTYEQY